This T cell receptor (beta chain) is drawn from a study of cytomegalovirus exposure and HLA in healthy donors. Overall study context: In an early release, HLA-typed donors contributed some 88 million unique TCR sequences.

As to this clone: Its antigen is not identified.

The PCR was carried out with 60 Vbeta primers and 13 Jbeta primers. Measured with immunoSEQ multiplex PCR; TCRdb has only the in-frame clones, and not every one. The sample lists roughly 110,000 clones; approximately 70% were seen once. Notes on the study in general: Fewer N-insertions (relative to the roughly 700-donor mean) were reportedly seen in an Asian-associated ancestry cluster in a later analysis.

CDR3 length equals 16 residues. Germline V CDR1 and CDR2: MNHEY, SMNVEV (reference sequence). With 3 bases removed from V and 7 bases from J, the gap between germline ends came to 19 bases. This rearrangement joins TRBV27 to TRBJ1-5, with D possibly TRBD1 on 5 matching bases. Sequenced: PBMCs. This TCR was recovered from a woman between 25 and 40 years old in good health and CMV-seronegative. The CDR3 DNA reads as TGTGCCAGCAGTTTGGGGCAGGCGTTGGGGATCCAGCCCCAGCATTTT. Protein: CASSLGQALGIQPQHF.